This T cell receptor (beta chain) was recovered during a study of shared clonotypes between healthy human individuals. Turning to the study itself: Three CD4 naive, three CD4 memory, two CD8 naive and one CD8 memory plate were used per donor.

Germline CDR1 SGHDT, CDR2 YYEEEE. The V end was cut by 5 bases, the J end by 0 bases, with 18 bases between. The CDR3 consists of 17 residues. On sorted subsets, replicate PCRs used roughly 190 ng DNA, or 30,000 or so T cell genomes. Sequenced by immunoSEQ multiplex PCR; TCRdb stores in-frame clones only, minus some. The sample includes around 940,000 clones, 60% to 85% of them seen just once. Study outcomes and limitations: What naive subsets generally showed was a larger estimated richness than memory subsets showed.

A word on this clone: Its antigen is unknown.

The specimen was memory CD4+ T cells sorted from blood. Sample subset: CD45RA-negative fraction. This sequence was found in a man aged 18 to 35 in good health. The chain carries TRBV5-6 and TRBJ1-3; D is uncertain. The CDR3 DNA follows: TGTGCCAGCAGTTTTTCTTCGACGAGGTACTCTGGAAACACCATATATTTT. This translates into CASSFSSTRYSGNTIYF.